Shown below are 24 T cell receptor beta chains from a single sample sequenced in a study of glioma-infiltrating T cells. The iRepertoire nested amplicon-rescue multiplex PCR amplified TCR alpha and beta CDR3s from RNA. TCRdb called the multiplex PCR reads again in MiXCR, with one record for every CDR3 protein. The sample holds about 110,000 distinct CDR3 sequences, less than 30% seen once. The sample consisted of glioma tissue, nonneoplastic brain tissue, or PBMCs (not recorded which). These receptors all come from a human donor with low-grade glioma or glioblastoma, undergoing nonglioma brain surgery, or in good health (not recorded which).

This clonotype has a count of ten or more. V and J are TRBV5-4 and TRBJ1-1; D perhaps matches TRBD1 (6 bases). The germline V gene has CDR1 SGHNT and CDR2 YYREEE (reference sequence). CDR3 length equals 12 residues. The V gene lost 4 bases and the J gene lost 7 bases, with 11 bases spanning the gap. DNA for the CDR3: TGTGCCAGCAGCGGTAGAGGGGGTGAAGCTTTCTTT. Its translation is CASSGRGGEAFF.

V is TRBV6-5 and J is TRBJ2-1; no definite D call. Trimming shortened V by 4 bases and J by 9 bases, and 13 bases separated the two germline ends. This CDR3 is built from 13 residues. Germline-derived CDR1 and CDR2 are MNHEY and SVGAGI. The CDR3 DNA reads TGTGCCAGCAGTTTCAGAACCATGGCTGAGCAGTTCTTC. This gives the protein CASSFRTMAEQFF.

This clonotype was seen a handful of times. The chain combines TRBV13 with TRBJ1-6; perhaps TRBD1 as D (5 bases). The CDR3 sequence is 13 residues long. V lost 5 bases and J 9 bases, leaving 11 bases between the germline ends. Germline V gives CDR1 PRHDT, CDR2 FYEKMQ (reference sequence). The CDR3 DNA reads TGTGCCAGCAGCCCAGGGTACTCTTCACCCCTCCACTTT. This sequence encodes CASSPGYSSPLHF. Variable domain in full (rest from reference TRBV13 and TRBJ1-6): AAGVIQSPRHLIKEKRETATLKCYPIPRHDTVYWYQQGPGQDPQFLISFYEKMQSDKGSIPDRFSAQQFSDYHSELNMSSLELGDSALYFCASSPGYSSPLHFGNGTRLTVT.

There are many counts of this clonotype. This rearrangement joins TRBV6-1 to TRBJ1-1; D is uncertain. V was cut by 6 bases and J by 2 bases, with 10 bases left in between. Germline CDR1 and CDR2: MNHNS and SASEGT. This CDR3 has 13 amino acids. The CDR3 DNA follows: TGTGCCAGCAGGGCGCCCTTCAACACTGAAGCTTTCTTT. The encoded protein is CASRAPFNTEAFF.

This chain connects TRBV5-1 to TRBJ2-1; 8 bases are shared with TRBD1. The V gene's germline CDR1 is SGHRS and CDR2 YFSETQ. CDR3 length equals 14 residues. Losses at the gene ends were 5 bases for V and 6 bases for J; bases not matched to a gene: 7. CDR3 loop: CASRGWTGSNEQFF. Written as DNA, the CDR3 is TGCGCCAGCAGGGGGTGGACAGGGAGCAATGAGCAGTTCTTC.

This clonotype was seen a few times. Germline is not matched at one junction end, which may reflect a read error. This chain links TRBV6-5 with TRBJ2-7; 8 bases match TRBD1. The germline V gene encodes CDR1 MNHEY and CDR2 SVGAGI. The CDR3 has 12 residues. CDR3 in DNA: TGTTCCAGTGCAGGGGGCTTGTACGAGCAGTACTTC. Amino acids: CSSAGGLYEQYF.

This clonotype was counted ten times or more. The chain couples TRBV6-1 to TRBJ2-7; D may be TRBD1 (5 bases). Trimming took 6 bases from V and 4 from J, leaving 13 bases between them. This CDR3 has 13 residues. Germline CDR1 MNHNS, CDR2 SASEGT. CDR3 loop: CASSAGLLYEQYF. The CDR3 coding sequence is TGTGCCAGCAGCGCAGGGTTATTATACGAGCAGTACTTC.

The V call is TRBV6-2 or TRBV6-3, the J call TRBJ1-2; no firm D call. The CDR3 sequence is 14 residues long. The V gene lost 0 bases and the J gene lost 10 bases, with 15 bases spanning the gap. Germline V lookup: CDR1 MNHEY, CDR2 SVGEGT. CDR3 nucleotides: TGTGCCAGCAGTTACTCGATGGGAAACTATAACTACACCTTC. This gives the protein CASSYSMGNYNYTF.

This clonotype showed up many times. The chain couples TRBV5-1 to TRBJ2-1; 9 bases match TRBD1. Unmatched junction bases numbered 4, after V lost 0 bases and J lost 0 bases. Germline CDR1 reads SGHRS; CDR2 reads YFSETQ. The CDR3 consists of 17 residues. This chain's CDR3 is CASSLDPGQGSYNEQFF. The CDR3 DNA reads TGCGCCAGCAGCTTGGACCCGGGACAGGGCTCCTACAATGAGCAGTTCTTC.

This clonotype came up many times. This rearrangement joins TRBV5-4 to TRBJ2-1, with D perhaps TRBD1 (6 bases). CDR3 length: 14 residues. The V gene's germline CDR1 is SGHNT and CDR2 YYREEE (reference sequence). Trimming took 5 bases from V and 0 from J, leaving 9 bases between them. The CDR3 protein is CASRQGSSYNEQFF. In DNA form, the CDR3 reads TGTGCCAGCAGGCAGGGGAGCTCCTACAATGAGCAGTTCTTC. Using reference TRBV5-4 and TRBJ2-1 for the parts outside the CDR3, the full variable domain is ETGVTQSPTHLIKTRGQQVTLRCSSQSGHNTVSWYQQALGQGPQFIFQYYREEENGRGNFPPRFSGLQFPNYSSELNVNALELDDSALYLCASRQGSSYNEQFFGPGTRLTVL.

In its sample, this clonotype was seen a few times. A read error may produce the germline difference seen at one junction end. The V gene is TRBV20-1, the J gene TRBJ2-1, with a tentative D call TRBD2 (5 bases). In germline, CDR1 is DFQATT, CDR2 SNEGSKA (reference sequence). The CDR3 covers 14 residues. CDR3 nucleotide sequence: TGCAGTGCTAGAAGAGAGGGAACGTGCAATGCGCAGTTCTTC. It encodes CSARREGTCNAQFF.

A word on this clonotype: Since a much larger clone is just one base distant, this may be a read error. This CDR3 fails to terminate in the conserved phenylalanine or tryptophan, so it likely reflects a read error. V is TRBV9 and J is TRBJ2-1, with 10 bases matching TRBD2. This CDR3 region has 16 residues. Germline V lookup: CDR1 SGDLS, CDR2 YYNGEE. V lost 3 bases, J lost 7 bases, and 10 bases stayed unmatched. The CDR3 DNA reads as TGTGCCAGCAGCGCCTTCCTAGCGGGAGCAGGAAATGAGCAGTTCTTA. This gives the protein CASSAFLAGAGNEQFL.

This clonotype has a count of ten or more. The J gene is TRBJ2-7, the V gene TRBV6-1; possible D gene TRBD1, 5 bases. Germline lookup yields CDR1 MNHNS and CDR2 SASEGT. This CDR3 spans 13 amino acids. The ends were cut back, 5 bases at V and 2 bases at J, with 10 bases in the middle. The CDR3 DNA sequence: TGTGCCAGCAGTCCCGGACACGCCTACGAGCAGTACTTC. This gives the protein CASSPGHAYEQYF.

Points on this clonotype: A read error is likely, as this CDR3 ends without the conserved phenylalanine or tryptophan. This chain uses TRBV20-1 with TRBJ1-4; 10 bases are a match to TRBD1. The CDR3 is 15 amino acids. With 0 bases clipped from V and 8 bases from J, the junction kept 6 bases outside the gene matches. CDR1 is DFQATT and CDR2 is SNEGSKA in the germline V gene (reference sequence). The CDR3 DNA sequence: TGCAGTGCTAGAGACACCGGGACAGGGGTAGAAAAACTGTTTTTG. Encoded protein: CSARDTGTGVEKLFL.

The chain is built from TRBV20-1 and TRBJ2-3; 13 nucleotides agree with TRBD2. CDR3 length: 15 amino acids. From germline, CDR1 is DFQATT and CDR2 SNEGSKA (reference sequence). V dropped 7 bases and J dropped 2; count of bases not matched to a gene: 6. Here the CDR3 DNA reads TGCAGTGTATGGACTAGCGGGGGCGACACAGATACGCAGTATTTT. Encoded protein: CSVWTSGGDTDTQYF.

The rearrangement joins TRBV11-2 to TRBJ2-7, with TRBD1 matching over 8 bases. Trimming removed 4 bases from V and 7 bases from J; junction bases left unmatched: 6. The CDR3 contains 13 residues. The germline V gene has CDR1 SGHAT and CDR2 FQNNGV. The CDR3 DNA reads TGTGCCAGCAGCTCCAGGACAGGGCGAGAGCAGTACTTC. Protein: CASSSRTGREQYF.

There are many counts of this clonotype. The genes are TRBV7-2 and TRBJ2-3; 8 positions match TRBD2. The germline CDR1 and CDR2 sequences are SGHTA and FQGNSA. V lost 5 bases and J lost 4; bases outside the gene matches: 2. CDR3 length: 13 residues. CDR3 in DNA: TGTGCCAGCAGCAGACTAGCGTCAGATACGCAGTATTTT. Its protein is CASSRLASDTQYF.

Points on this clonotype: A much larger clonotype is one base distant, so this may be a read error. The chain employs TRBV5-4 and TRBJ2-3; the D is unclear. CDR1 is SGHNT and CDR2 is YYREEE in the germline V gene (reference sequence). The CDR3 runs 16 residues. Trimming pared 2 bases from V and 2 bases from J, leaving 15 bases between. The DNA for the CDR3 is TGTGCCAGCAGCTTTCCTTTCCCCACGATCACAGATACGCAGTATTTT. This codes for CASSFPFPTITDTQYF.

This chain uses TRBV29-1 with TRBJ2-7; D is perhaps TRBD2 (5 bases). The CDR3 runs 14 residues. Germline loops: CDR1 SQVTM, CDR2 ANQGSEA. V dropped 0 bases and J dropped 0 bases, with 9 bases sitting between them. CDR3 nucleotides: TGCAGCGTTGAAGACGGGAACTTCTCCTACGAGCAGTACTTC. Its protein product is CSVEDGNFSYEQYF.

This clonotype came up many times. This rearrangement joins TRBV6-2 or TRBV6-3 to TRBJ2-1, with 9 bases that match TRBD2. Germline-derived CDR1 and CDR2 are MNHEY and SVGEGT. The CDR3 consists of 18 residues. With 0 bases clipped from V and 0 bases from J, the junction kept 6 bases outside the gene matches. The CDR3 nucleotides are TGTGCCAGCAGTTACTCCCCGACGCGGGAGGGCTCCTACAATGAGCAGTTCTTC. Translating gives CASSYSPTREGSYNEQFF.

This chain connects TRBV10-3 to TRBJ2-3, with D possibly TRBD2 on 5 matching bases. This CDR3 spans 13 amino acids. Germline V gene sequence: CDR1 ENHRY, CDR2 SYGVKD. V lost 10 bases and J 2 bases, leaving 13 bases between the germline ends. The CDR3 DNA reads TGTGCCAACAATGCGGGCCTCACAGATACGCAGTATTTT. It specifies CANNAGLTDTQYF.

This clonotype was counted ten times or more. The chain employs TRBV6-2 or TRBV6-3 and TRBJ2-2, with D unclear. V gave up 8 bases and J gave up 2 bases, with 12 bases separating them. Germline V lookup: CDR1 MNHEY, CDR2 SVGEGT. This CDR3 has 14 residues. This CDR3 is CASFETGNTGELFF. For the CDR3, the DNA is TGTGCCAGCTTCGAGACGGGCAACACCGGGGAGCTGTTTTTT.

The sample holds many counts of this clonotype. J is TRBJ2-5 and V is TRBV25-1; TRBD2 is a possible D gene (5 bases). This CDR3 comprises 11 residues. V shed 7 bases and J shed 4 bases, with 7 bases lying between them. Germline V lookup: CDR1 MGHDK, CDR2 SYGVNS. DNA of the CDR3: TGTGCCAGCACCGAGGGAGAGACCCAGTACTTC. It translates to CASTEGETQYF.

This clonotype appeared many times. The rearrangement uses TRBV7-9 and TRBJ1-1; D not certain. The V gene lost 5 bases and the J gene lost 3 bases, with 7 bases spanning the gap. The CDR3 loop spans 12 amino acids. Germline V CDR1 and CDR2: SEHNR, FQNEAQ (reference sequence). The CDR3 sequence: CASSQQYTEAFF. The CDR3 nucleotides are TGTGCCAGCAGCCAACAATACACTGAAGCTTTCTTT.